The rows below give T cell receptor beta chains drawn from one sample of a study of T-cell reconstitution after alpha-beta-depleted transplantation in children. TCRdb redid the calling of the PCR reads with MiXCR, one entry per CDR3 protein. The sample contains some 350,000 distinct CDR3 sequences, 15% to 20% of which appear only once. This specimen was PBMCs, mostly from graft donor cells, taken 360 days after TCRalphabeta/CD19-depleted stem cell transplant. The receptors here all came from a male patient aged 2-15 years who had a stem cell transplant for acute lymphoblastic leukemia, so the T cells may come from the graft donor. Each CDR3 is given with its conserved first and last residue. The listing skips clone size in some rows; elsewhere it reads once, few, many or a size class.

V: TRBV5-6
size: NA
J: TRBJ1-1
CDR3: CASSLVSVRGPNTEAFF

V: TRBV12-3/TRBV12-4
size: many
J: TRBJ1-1
CDR3: CASSFVPGEAFF

V: TRBV7-9
size: many
J: TRBJ2-1
CDR3: CASSFPRLGRNEQFF

V: TRBV7-9
size: many
J: TRBJ2-7
CDR3: CASSLRGQGGYEQYF

V: TRBV7-3
size: NA
J: TRBJ1-4
CDR3: CASRTGDISEKLFF

V: TRBV6-2/TRBV6-3
size: many
J: TRBJ2-2
CDR3: CASSYSGYTGELFF

V: TRBV13
size: many
J: TRBJ1-3
CDR3: CASSLGLIRSSGNTIYF

V: TRBV29-1
size: NA
J: TRBJ2-7
CDR3: CSVELMYRGRVYEQYF

V: TRBV6-1
size: few
J: TRBJ2-7
CDR3: CASSRLDRPYEQYF

V: TRBV20-1
size: many
J: TRBJ2-1
CDR3: CSAREGSFIYNEQFF

V: TRBV5-6
size: many
J: TRBJ2-1
CDR3: CASSLAILYPGPGGNEQFF

V: TRBV5-6
size: few
J: TRBJ2-7
CDR3: CASSLLDRVSYEQYF

V: TRBV20-1
size: few
J: TRBJ2-1
CDR3: CSASGDRPDEQFF

V: TRBV30
size: NA
J: TRBJ2-2
CDR3: CAWRAAANTGELFF

V: TRBV4-3
size: few
J: TRBJ2-2
CDR3: CASSQITSSAPGELFF

V: TRBV10-3
size: many
J: TRBJ2-7
CDR3: CAISGQGAASYEQYF